One and the same sample provided the 25 T cell receptor beta chains below, sequenced in a study of beta chain features in type 1 diabetes. Of the isolated RNA, all was reverse transcribed, and so the sequenced material was expressed TCRB transcripts. Assay: immunoSEQ multiplex PCR; the TCRdb copy retains only in-frame clones and omits some. The sample yields 350,000 to 450,000 clones, roughly 16% seen once. Input material: naive CD4+ T cells from blood. The receptors originated from a woman aged 18-30 years in good health.

This clone has just a few counts. Here the CDR3 reads CASSRTGYGNTIYF. CDR3 nucleotides: TGTGCCAGCAGTAGAACAGGGTACGGAAACACCATATATTTT. V is TRBV6-6 and J is TRBJ1-3; a weak D match, TRBD1 (6 bases). From germline, CDR1 is MNHNY and CDR2 SVGAGI (reference sequence). The V and J ends lost 5 bases and 4 bases respectively, with 12 bases between them. The CDR3 consists of 14 residues.

V is TRBV6-5 and J is TRBJ1-2; the match to TRBD1 covers 7 bases. After removal of 8 bases from V and 7 bases from J, the junction contained 7 bases not matched to a gene. The CDR3 has 12 residues. CDR1 is MNHEY, CDR2 SVGAGI, per germline. In DNA form, the CDR3 reads TGTGCCAGCCGGGACAGAGGGAGTGGCTACACCTTC. Translating gives CASRDRGSGYTF.

The sample holds a few counts of this clone. The rearrangement links TRBV9 to TRBJ2-7; possibly TRBD2 for D (5 bases). Germline loops: CDR1 SGDLS, CDR2 YYNGEE. The CDR3 is made up of 14 amino acids. The V gene lost 2 bases and the J gene lost 2 bases, with 11 bases spanning the gap. The CDR3 DNA sequence: TGTGCCAGCAGCGTTGTGGGAGAAACCTACGAGCAGTACTTC. It is translated as CASSVVGETYEQYF.

The rearrangement uses TRBV11-3 and TRBJ2-5; unclear D gene. Trimming took 2 bases from V and 2 from J, leaving 6 bases between them. This CDR3 has 13 residues. Germline V gene lookup returns CDR1 SGHNT and CDR2 YENEEA. CDR3 sequence reads: CASSLTRQETQYF. As DNA, the CDR3 is TGTGCCAGCAGCTTAACGCGGCAAGAGACCCAGTACTTC.

V gene TRBV19 combines with J gene TRBJ2-1, with TRBD2 identical over 10 bases. Germline V lookup: CDR1 LNHDA, CDR2 SQIVND (reference sequence). The CDR3 spans 13 residues. Trimming removed 11 bases from V and 7 bases from J; junction bases left unmatched: 8. CDR3 coding DNA: TGTGCCTCCCGGCCTAGCGGGAGTAATGAGCAGTTCTTC. Its protein is CASRPSGSNEQFF.

A few counts support this clone. V gene TRBV29-1 combines with J gene TRBJ1-2, with D perhaps TRBD1 (6 bases). Germline assignment: CDR1 SQVTM and CDR2 ANQGSEA. V lost 0 bases to trimming and J lost 6 bases, with 17 bases between them. This CDR3 has 15 amino acids. CDR3 protein: CSVEDRSAAGDGYTF. In DNA form, the CDR3 reads TGCAGCGTTGAAGATCGATCTGCGGCAGGGGATGGCTACACCTTC.

This chain joins TRBV9 and TRBJ2-3; TRBD2 aligns across 9 bases. CDR3 length: 16 residues. V lost 7 bases, J lost 2 bases, and 11 bases stayed unmatched. Per the germline V gene, CDR1 is SGDLS and CDR2 is YYNGEE. CDR3 in DNA: TGTGCCAGCGCCCCCCTGGCTAGCGGGACCACAGATACGCAGTATTTT. It translates to CASAPLASGTTDTQYF. The whole variable domain, remainder taken from reference TRBV9 and TRBJ2-3, is DSGVTQTPKHLITATGQRVTLRCSPRSGDLSVYWYQQSLDQGLQFLIQYYNGEERAKGNILERFSAQQFPDLHSELNLSSLELGDSALYFCASAPLASGTTDTQYFGPGTRLTVL.

There are a few counts of this clone. The J gene is TRBJ2-5, the V gene TRBV6-1, with D possibly matching TRBD2 (6 bases). The V gene lost 6 bases and the J gene lost 2 bases, with 10 bases spanning the gap. This CDR3 is built from 13 residues. Germline V lookup: CDR1 MNHNS, CDR2 SASEGT. CDR3 amino acids: CASRAGVQETQYF. The DNA of the CDR3 is TGTGCCAGCAGAGCGGGTGTTCAAGAGACCCAGTACTTC.

The genes are TRBV19 and TRBJ2-7; D is possibly TRBD1 (6 bases). Germline lookup yields CDR1 LNHDA and CDR2 SQIVND (reference sequence). The CDR3 contains 14 residues. V was shortened by 1 base and J by 3 bases, with 10 bases between the two germline ends. The CDR3 DNA follows: TGTGCCAGTAGTATAGGGGGACAAGTCTACGAGCAGTACTTC. It is translated as CASSIGGQVYEQYF.

The V gene is TRBV30, the J gene TRBJ2-5, with D uncertain. This CDR3 has 13 residues. CDR1 and CDR2 from the germline V gene are GTSNPN and SVGIG (reference sequence). V shed 1 base and J shed 2 bases, with 8 bases lying between them. CDR3 loop: CAWSEIQQETQYF. CDR3 DNA sequence: TGTGCCTGGAGTGAGATACAGCAAGAGACCCAGTACTTC.

This clone was picked up a small number of times. This chain joins TRBV29-1 and TRBJ1-1; D not resolved. Trimming shortened V by 7 bases and J by 1 base, and 16 bases separated the two germline ends. Germline CDR1 is SQVTM and CDR2 is ANQGSEA. This CDR3 region has 14 residues. In nucleotides, the CDR3 is TGCAGCGCCGCAAGCGGACGGTCGAACACTGAAGCTTTCTTT. Translating gives CSAASGRSNTEAFF.

A word on this clone: The sample holds other DNA sequences that translate to the same CDR3. The chain couples TRBV7-9 to TRBJ1-2; 9 nucleotides line up with TRBD1. Germline CDR1 and CDR2: SEHNR and FQNEAQ (reference sequence). CDR3 length: 14 amino acids. The ends lost 1 base at V and 4 bases at J; junction bases unmatched: 1. The DNA of the CDR3 is TGTGCCAGCAGCTTAGGGACAGGGGCCTATGGCTACACCTTC. This gives the protein CASSLGTGAYGYTF. The whole variable domain, filled in from reference TRBV7-9 and TRBJ1-2, reads DTGVSQNPRHKITKRGQNVTFRCDPISEHNRLYWYRQTLGQGPEFLTYFQNEAQLEKSRLLSDRFSAERPKGSFSTLEIQRTEQGDSAMYLCASSLGTGAYGYTFGSGTRLTVV.

This clone was counted between two and nine times. The chain uses TRBV7-2 and TRBJ2-5; D is ambiguous. CDR1 is SGHTA and CDR2 is FQGNSA in the germline V gene. The CDR3 length is 13 residues. The V and J ends lost 2 bases and 1 base respectively, with 5 bases between them. CDR3 region: CASSLLLQETQYF. The CDR3 coding sequence is TGTGCCAGCAGCTTACTACTCCAAGAGACCCAGTACTTC.

The rearrangement uses TRBV5-1 and TRBJ2-5, with 13 bases aligning to TRBD2. CDR3 length: 17 residues. Germline assignment: CDR1 SGHRS and CDR2 YFSETQ. The V gene end was trimmed by 4 bases and the J gene end by 7 bases; junction bases not matched to a gene: 13. In DNA form, the CDR3 reads TGCGCCAGCAGCCCCGGGACTAGCGGGACTCGGCGGGGGACCCAGTACTTC. The encoded protein is CASSPGTSGTRRGTQYF. The variable domain in full, completed from reference TRBV5-1 and TRBJ2-5, reads KAGVTQTPRYLIKTRGQQVTLSCSPISGHRSVSWYQQTPGQGLQFLFEYFSETQRNKGNFPGRFSGRQFSNSRSEMNVSTLELGDSALYLCASSPGTSGTRRGTQYFGPGTRLLVL.

This clone has only a few counts. This chain connects TRBV27 to TRBJ2-7; 12 bases match TRBD1. This CDR3 contains 17 residues. V shed 6 bases, J shed 5 bases, and the junction held 14 bases outside the gene matches. Germline-derived CDR1 and CDR2 are MNHEY and SMNVEV (reference sequence). CDR3 residues: CASSPWNGGQGANEQYF. In DNA form, the CDR3 reads TGTGCCAGCAGCCCCTGGAATGGGGGACAGGGGGCGAACGAGCAGTACTTC.

The V call is TRBV5-1, the J call TRBJ2-4; D gene unclear. The CDR3 is 14 residues long. Germline CDR1 reads SGHRS; CDR2 reads YFSETQ. V lost 1 base and J 4 bases, leaving 9 bases between the germline ends. The CDR3 coding sequence is TGCGCCAGCAGCTTGATGGCCTCAAAAAACATTCAGTACTTC. It yields the protein CASSLMASKNIQYF.

The J gene is TRBJ2-5, the V gene TRBV30; 7 bases agree with TRBD1. The germline gives CDR1 GTSNPN, CDR2 SVGIG (reference sequence). Germline trimming cut 2 bases from V and 4 bases from J; bases unmatched to any gene: 10. This CDR3 spans 15 amino acids. CDR3 DNA: TGTGCCTGGAGTAAAGACAGGGTGAGCGGAGAGACCCAGTACTTC. As protein: CAWSKDRVSGETQYF. The variable domain in full, with the rest retrieved from reference TRBV30 and TRBJ2-5, is SQTIHQWPATLVQPVGSPLSLECTVEGTSNPNLYWYRQAAGRGLQLLFYSVGIGQISSEVPQNLSASRPQDRQFILSSKKLLLSDSGFYLCAWSKDRVSGETQYFGPGTRLLVL.

The sample holds a few counts of this clone. The chain links TRBV19 to TRBJ2-1, with 7 positions matching TRBD2. V lost 3 bases, J lost 9 bases, and 14 bases stayed unmatched. CDR3 length equals 16 residues. CDR1 and CDR2 from the germline V gene are LNHDA and SQIVND (reference sequence). The CDR3 loop reads CASSIVWASGRGEQFF. The CDR3 region has the DNA TGTGCCAGTAGTATTGTATGGGCTAGCGGTCGCGGTGAGCAGTTCTTC. The whole variable domain, filled in from reference TRBV19 and TRBJ2-1, reads DGGITQSPKYLFRKEGQNVTLSCEQNLNHDAMYWYRQDPGQGLRLIYYSQIVNDFQKGDIAEGYSVSREKKESFPLTVTSAQKNPTAFYLCASSIVWASGRGEQFFGPGTRLTVL.

This clone was seen only a few times. The J gene is TRBJ2-7, the V gene TRBV29-1; D may be TRBD1 (6 bases). The CDR3 consists of 15 residues. Per germline, CDR1 SQVTM and CDR2 ANQGSEA. V was trimmed by 2 bases and J by 0 bases, leaving 14 bases between them. For the CDR3, the DNA is TGCAGCGTTGAACCCCCCCAGGGGCTCTCCTACGAGCAGTACTTC. Residues: CSVEPPQGLSYEQYF.

The chain joins TRBV5-1 to TRBJ2-2; 7 bases are a match to TRBD2. This CDR3 is 15 amino acids long. V was clipped by 1 base and J by 3 bases; unmatched bases: 3. CDR1 is SGHRS, CDR2 YFSETQ, per germline. Here the CDR3 reads CASSLTLAYTGELFF. CDR3 DNA sequence: TGCGCCAGCAGCTTGACACTAGCGTACACCGGGGAGCTGTTTTTT.

Only a few counts were recorded for this clone. V gene TRBV29-1 combines with J gene TRBJ2-1; 10 bases align to TRBD1. Germline-derived CDR1 and CDR2 are SQVTM and ANQGSEA. The CDR3 sequence is 13 residues long. Trimming at V came to 7 bases and at J to 8 bases, leaving 8 bases not matched to a gene. This CDR3 is CSAPDRGRYEQFF. CDR3 in DNA: TGCAGCGCCCCGGACAGGGGGAGGTATGAGCAGTTCTTC.

The chain employs TRBV20-1 and TRBJ2-1; the match to TRBD1 covers 9 bases. The junction had 5 bases not matched to a gene; V was cut back by 6 bases and J by 11 bases. There are 11 residues in the CDR3. The germline V gene has CDR1 DFQATT and CDR2 SNEGSKA (reference sequence). The DNA of the CDR3 is TGCAGTGCCATTGACAGGGGGAAGCAGTTCTTC. Its protein is CSAIDRGKQFF.

The gene calls are TRBV5-1 and TRBJ2-3; 9 nucleotides line up with TRBD2. This CDR3 contains 17 residues. Germline V CDR1 and CDR2: SGHRS, YFSETQ. V dropped 2 bases and J dropped 3; count of bases not matched to a gene: 10. CDR3 loop: CASSLGSTSGPTDTQYF. CDR3 coding DNA: TGCGCCAGCAGCTTAGGGTCGACTAGCGGCCCTACAGATACGCAGTATTTT.

This clone came up a few times. The chain couples TRBV30 to TRBJ2-1; no definite D call. V lost 5 bases and J 6 bases, leaving 14 bases between the germline ends. Germline V CDR1 and CDR2: GTSNPN, SVGIG (reference sequence). CDR3 length: 13 residues. Here the CDR3 DNA reads TGTGCCTGGGTTCTCCCGGGTGGCAATGAGCAGTTCTTC. Residues: CAWVLPGGNEQFF.

V is TRBV5-4 and J is TRBJ2-3; weak D call: TRBD2 (6 bases). The CDR3 is 13 amino acids. The germline V gene has CDR1 SGHNT and CDR2 YYREEE (reference sequence). Trimming stripped 3 bases from V and 4 bases from J, with 9 bases between. The CDR3 sequence: CASSWGLADTQYF. For the CDR3, the DNA is TGTGCCAGCAGCTGGGGACTCGCAGATACGCAGTATTTT.